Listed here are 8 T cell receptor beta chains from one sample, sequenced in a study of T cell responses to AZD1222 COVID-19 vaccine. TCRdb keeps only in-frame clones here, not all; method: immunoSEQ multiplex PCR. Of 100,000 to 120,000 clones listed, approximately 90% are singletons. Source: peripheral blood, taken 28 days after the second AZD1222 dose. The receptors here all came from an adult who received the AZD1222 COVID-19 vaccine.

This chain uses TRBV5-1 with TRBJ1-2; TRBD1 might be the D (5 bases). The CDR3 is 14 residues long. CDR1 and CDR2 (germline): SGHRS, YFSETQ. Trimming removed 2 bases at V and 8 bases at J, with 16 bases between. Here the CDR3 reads CASSLTSTERGYTF. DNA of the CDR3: TGCGCCAGCAGCTTAACGTCGACAGAGCGGGGCTACACCTTC. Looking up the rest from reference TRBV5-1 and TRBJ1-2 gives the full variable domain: KAGVTQTPRYLIKTRGQQVTLSCSPISGHRSVSWYQQTPGQGLQFLFEYFSETQRNKGNFPGRFSGRQFSNSRSEMNVSTLELGDSALYLCASSLTSTERGYTFGSGTRLTVV.

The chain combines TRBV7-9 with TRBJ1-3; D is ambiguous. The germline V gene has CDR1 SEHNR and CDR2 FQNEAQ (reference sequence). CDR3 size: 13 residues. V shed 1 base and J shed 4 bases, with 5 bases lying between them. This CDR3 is CASSLVRGNTIYF. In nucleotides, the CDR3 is TGTGCCAGCAGCTTAGTTCGCGGAAACACCATATATTTT.

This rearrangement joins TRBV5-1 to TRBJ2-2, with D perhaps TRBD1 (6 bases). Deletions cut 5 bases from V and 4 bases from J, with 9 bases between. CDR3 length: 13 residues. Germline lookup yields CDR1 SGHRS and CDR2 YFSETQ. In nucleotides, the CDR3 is TGCGCCAGCAGTGGACAGAGCACCGGGGAGCTGTTTTTT. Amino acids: CASSGQSTGELFF.

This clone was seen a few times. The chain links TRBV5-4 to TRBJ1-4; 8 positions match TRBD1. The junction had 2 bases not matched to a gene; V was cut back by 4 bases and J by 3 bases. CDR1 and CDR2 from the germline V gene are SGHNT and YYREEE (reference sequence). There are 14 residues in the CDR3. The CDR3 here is CASSQDRANEKLFF. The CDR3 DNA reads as TGTGCCAGCAGCCAGGACAGGGCTAATGAAAAACTGTTTTTT. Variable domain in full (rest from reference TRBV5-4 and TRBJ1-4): ETGVTQSPTHLIKTRGQQVTLRCSSQSGHNTVSWYQQALGQGPQFIFQYYREEENGRGNFPPRFSGLQFPNYSSELNVNALELDDSALYLCASSQDRANEKLFFGSGTQLSVL.

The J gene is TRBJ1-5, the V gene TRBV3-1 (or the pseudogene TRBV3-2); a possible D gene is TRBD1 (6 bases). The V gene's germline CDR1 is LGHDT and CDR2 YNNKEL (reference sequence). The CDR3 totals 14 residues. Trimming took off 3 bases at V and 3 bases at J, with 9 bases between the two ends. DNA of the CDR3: TGTGCCAGCAGCCACGGACAGAACAATCAGCCCCAGCATTTT. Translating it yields CASSHGQNNQPQHF.

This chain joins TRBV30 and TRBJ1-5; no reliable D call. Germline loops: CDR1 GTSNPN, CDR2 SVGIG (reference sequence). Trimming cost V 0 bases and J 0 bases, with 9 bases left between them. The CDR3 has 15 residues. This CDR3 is CAWSVMGNSNQPQHF. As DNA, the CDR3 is TGTGCCTGGAGTGTCATGGGTAATAGCAATCAGCCCCAGCATTTT.

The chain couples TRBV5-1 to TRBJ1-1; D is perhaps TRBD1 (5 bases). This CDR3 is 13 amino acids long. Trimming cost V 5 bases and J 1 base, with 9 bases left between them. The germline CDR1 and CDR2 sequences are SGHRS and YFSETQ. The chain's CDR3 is CASRQQANTEAFF. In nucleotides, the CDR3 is TGCGCCAGCAGGCAACAGGCGAACACTGAAGCTTTCTTT. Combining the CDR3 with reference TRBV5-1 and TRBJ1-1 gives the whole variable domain KAGVTQTPRYLIKTRGQQVTLSCSPISGHRSVSWYQQTPGQGLQFLFEYFSETQRNKGNFPGRFSGRQFSNSRSEMNVSTLELGDSALYLCASRQQANTEAFFGQGTRLTVV.

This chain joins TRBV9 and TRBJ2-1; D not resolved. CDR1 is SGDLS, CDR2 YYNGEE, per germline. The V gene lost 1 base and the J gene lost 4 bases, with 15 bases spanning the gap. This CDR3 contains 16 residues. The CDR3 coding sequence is TGTGCCAGCAGCGTATCAGAGACAACAAATTACAATGAGCAGTTCTTC. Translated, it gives CASSVSETTNYNEQFF.